A selection of T cell receptor beta chains follows, all from one sample in a study of cytomegalovirus exposure and HLA in healthy donors. Only in-frame clones appear in the TCRdb table, and some are missing; sequencing was by immunoSEQ multiplex PCR. The table includes 200,000 or so clones, 83% detected once. Sequencing was carried out using PBMCs. The source of these receptors is a girl aged 5 to 17 in good health and CMV-seronegative. Both conserved end residues are part of each CDR3. D genes are given only for firm matches. Clone size is given for some rows only: seen once, a few or many times, or a class if the clone is expanded.

>16|TRBV7-6|TRBJ2-5|-|-
TGTGCCAGCAGCTTAATCCGAAAGGGTGGGAGTGAGACCCAGTACTTC
CASSLIRKGGSETQYF
>15|TRBV6-5|TRBJ2-3|-|-
TGTGCCAGCAGTTACTCGAGAACTAGTCGGGTCCTGGAGTATTTT
CASSYSRTSRVLEYF
>12|TRBV28|TRBJ2-7|-|-
TGTGCCAGCAGCATGGAGGGCTACGAGCAGTACTTC
CASSMEGYEQYF
>18|TRBV7-2|TRBJ2-7|-|-
TGTGCCAGCAGCTTCCGGCGCCGACAGGCCGCCCTTATCTACGAGCAGTACTTC
CASSFRRRQAALIYEQYF
>15|TRBV9|TRBJ2-1|-|-
TGTGCCAGCAGCGTACAGGGGAGCTCCTACAATGAGCAGTTCTTC
CASSVQGSSYNEQFF
>16|TRBV9|TRBJ2-7|-|-
TGTGCCAGCAGCGTTAACAGGGATTGGCCCCCCCACGAGCAGTACTTC
CASSVNRDWPPHEQYF
>14|TRBV28|TRBJ1-5|-|-
TGTGCCAGCAGTCGGGCAGGGGTATCGCAGCCCCAGCATTTT
CASSRAGVSQPQHF
>15|TRBV12-5|TRBJ2-3|once|-
TGTGCTAGTGGCACCGGCACCGGGAGCACAGATACGCAGTATTTT
CASGTGTGSTDTQYF
>18|TRBV9|TRBJ1-4|-|-
TGTGCCAGCAGCCGCGAATCAGGGGCCGGGGCAACTAATGAAAAACTGTTTTTT
CASSRESGAGATNEKLFF
>13|TRBV28|TRBJ2-7|-|-
TGTGCCAGCAGGGGGGCAGGCTCCTACGAGCAGTACTTC
CASRGAGSYEQYF
>13|TRBV5-6|TRBJ2-2|-|-
TGTGCCAGCAGGTTCGGGAACACCGGGGAGCTGTTTTTT
CASRFGNTGELFF
>15|TRBV7-9|TRBJ2-3|-|TRBD1
TGTGCCAGCGGCCGGGGACAGCCGGACACAGATACGCAGTATTTT
CASGRGQPDTDTQYF
>15|TRBV6-6|TRBJ1-1|-|-
TGTGCCAGCAGTTTACCCACAAACCAGGGAACTGAAGCTTTCTTT
CASSLPTNQGTEAFF
>15|TRBV4-1|TRBJ1-6|-|TRBD1
TGCGCCAGCAGCCAGCGGGACAGGGAGAATTCACCCCTCCACTTT
CASSQRDRENSPLHF
>14|TRBV28|TRBJ2-7|-|-
TGTGCCAGCACCGTTGGAGGGTTCTGGGGTGAGCAGTACTTC
CASTVGGFWGEQYF
>13|TRBV18|TRBJ1-4|-|-
TGTGCCAGCTCACCAGGCCAGAATGAAAAACTGTTTTTT
CASSPGQNEKLFF
>17|TRBV6-1|TRBJ2-1|few|TRBD2
TGTGCCAGCAGTGAAGTGAGTTGGGGGACTACCCCCAATGAGCAGTTCTTC
CASSEVSWGTTPNEQFF
>20|TRBV9|TRBJ2-2|-|TRBD2
TGTGCCAGCAGCGCCCGGACAACTAGCGGGAGGGCCCTCGGGGCCGGGGAGCTGTTTTTT
CASSARTTSGRALGAGELFF
>12|TRBV7-9|TRBJ2-1|-|-
TGTTCCAGCAGCCTCAATCTCAGGGAGCAGTTCTTC
CSSSLNLREQFF
>16|TRBV4-2|TRBJ1-4|-|-
TGTGCCAGCAGCCAAGATCCCGACAGATTGGTCGGAAAACTGTTTTTT
CASSQDPDRLVGKLFF
>22|TRBV9|TRBJ2-1|-|TRBD2
TGTGCCAGCAGCGTAGCTCTTAATTTGGGTCTAGCGGGGGGACAATTATACAATGAGCAGTTCTTC
CASSVALNLGLAGGQLYNEQFF
>12|TRBV6-5|TRBJ2-1|-|-
TGTGCCAGCAAAAGGGGATTCAATGAGCAGTTCTTC
CASKRGFNEQFF
>15|TRBV30|TRBJ2-5|-|-
TGTGCCTGGAGTGTTCCCACAGGGTTCGCAGAGACCCAGTACTTC
CAWSVPTGFAETQYF
>15|TRBV7-3|TRBJ2-1|-|TRBD2
TGTGCCAGCAGCTTTAGCGGGGGGGCTTACAATGAGCAGTTCTTC
CASSFSGGAYNEQFF
>16|TRBV9|TRBJ2-3|-|TRBD2
TGTGCCAGCAGCCTCGGGGGGAGTGAGGGCACAGATACGCAGTACTTT
CASSLGGSEGTDTQYF
>11|TRBV2|TRBJ2-1|-|-
TGTGCCAGCAGGGAAACTAATGAGCAGTTCTTC
CASRETNEQFF
>14|TRBV19|TRBJ1-3|few|-
TGTGCCAGTAGTATCATGTTCGGCGGGAACACCATATATTTT
CASSIMFGGNTIYF
>15|TRBV28|TRBJ2-6|-|-
TGTGCCAGCGGAACTCCGGGCTCTGGGGCCAACGTCCTGACTTTC
CASGTPGSGANVLTF
>14|TRBV7-9|TRBJ2-1|once|TRBD1
TGTGCCAGCAGCTTACCCCTCACAGGGGGTGAGCAGTTCTTC
CASSLPLTGGEQFF
>14|TRBV28|TRBJ1-2|-|-
TGTGCCAGCAGCTCTACCGGCGGTGTTTCTGGCTACACCTTC
CASSSTGGVSGYTF
>16|TRBV7-3|TRBJ2-1|-|TRBD2
TGTGCCAGCAGCTTAATAGTAGCGGGGGCCTACAATGAGCAGTTCTTC
CASSLIVAGAYNEQFF
>14|TRBV6-6|TRBJ1-4|-|TRBD1
TGTGCCAGCAAGACACAGGGGTCTAATGAAAAACTGTTTTTT
CASKTQGSNEKLFF
>13|TRBV25-1|TRBJ1-6|-|TRBD1
TGTGCCAGCCACAGGGGACAAGAATCACCCCTCCACTTT
CASHRGQESPLHF
>13|TRBV27|TRBJ2-3|-|TRBD1
TGTGCCAGCAGAGGACAGGGAAGGGATACGCAGTATTTT
CASRGQGRDTQYF
>18|TRBV12-2|TRBJ1-4|-|-
TGTGCAAGTCGCTTCAAGACAGGATGTCTTTTGACTAATGAAAAACTGTTTTTT
CASRFKTGCLLTNEKLFF
>18|TRBV19|TRBJ1-3|-|TRBD1
TGTGCCAGTAGTTCCGACAGGGACCCCGACCGCCGTGGAAACACCATATATTTT
CASSSDRDPDRRGNTIYF
>15|TRBV19|TRBJ1-5|-|-
TGTGCCAGTAGTAAGGACGACAGGCCCAATCAGCCCCAGCATTTT
CASSKDDRPNQPQHF
>14|TRBV7-9|TRBJ1-1|-|-
TGTGCCAGCAGCTTAGATAGGGGGGGCACTGAAGCTTTCTTT
CASSLDRGGTEAFF
>18|TRBV21-1|TRBJ2-4|-|-
TGTGCCAGCAGCAAAGTGGGGACAGAGACTCTAGCCAAAAACATTCAGTACTTC
CASSKVGTETLAKNIQYF